This T cell receptor (beta chain) was sequenced in a study of blood T cell repertoires in COVID-19 (dated by TCRdb to about 2020). In the study overall: The collaborator samples originated in the United States, Italy and Spain and spanned the acute and convalescent phases of COVID-19. The material from the prospective study consisted of cDNA or gDNA derived from T cells, B-cell-depleted T cells, or PBMCs. Subjects who had been exposed to COVID-19, were actively infected with it, or had recovered from it provided the deeply sampled blood TCRbeta repertoires that made up the dataset. The repertoires were released in a freely available public database meant as a resource for research on the immune response to SARS-CoV-2. The samples were drawn from the first 160 participants of the ongoing ImmuneRACE study and from some 1,300 subjects provided by 6 global collaborators. The sample metadata nearly always contained a de-identified subject ID, COVID-19 status, age in years and sex. HLA class I and class II types, where available, came from metadata supplied by the sample provider rather than from assay-based typing. Here is what the overall study found, with its caveats: The amount of clinical and demographic metadata varied by source and participant and was provided uncurated.

TCRbeta CDR3 regions were amplified from genomic DNA using the immunoSEQ Assay, a bias-controlled multiplex PCR. In the authors' own workflow: The number of nucleated cells in each sample was estimated from the amplification of reference gene primers within the assay. Sequence reads were collapsed and filtered to measure the absolute abundance of every unique TCRbeta CDR3 rearrangement. For each sample, productive Simpson clonality was calculated as the square root of Simpson's diversity index over productive rearrangements. TCRdb mirrors the immuneACCESS table, restricted to in-frame sequences. Some clones are absent from its copies; in checked studies, under half trace to an unresolved V gene, and the reason for the others is unknown. From that table come the V and J calls and clone size; the DNA was used to work out D and trimming. The sample table holds around 210,000 clones, of which about nine tenths were seen once. Clones ranked in the top ten supply 0.78% of the sample.

Each collaborating institution followed its own protocols to collect whole blood in K2EDTA tubes. Collaborator samples were shipped for TCRbeta analysis as frozen whole blood, isolated PBMCs, or DNA extracted from either sample type. This clone has only a few counts. Its antigen specificity is not known. No base quality information exists; no much larger clone differs at one position. CDR3 length: 16 amino acids, cysteine to phenylalanine. The retained sequence is limited to the CDR3, 48 bases, with the frame set at the first base. V sheds 0 bases and J sheds 6 bases, leaving 15 bases between their ends. CDR1 and CDR2 were assigned from the germline V gene as LGHNA and YNFKEQ.

The rearrangement combines TRBV4-2 with TRBJ2-1; too little of a D gene remains to name it. This receptor was obtained from a woman aged 70-85 years with acute or convalescent COVID-19. Specimen: peripheral blood. The sequenced DNA is TGTGCCAGCAGCCAAGATCCACTCCTTAGAGGCAATGAGCAGTTCTTC. This gives the protein CASSQDPLLRGNEQFF.